This is a list of T cell receptor beta chains from one sample in a study of vaccination effects on CD4 cells after COVID-19. Sequencing was performed with immunoSEQ multiplex PCR; in TCRdb, only in-frame clones are kept and a portion is missing. The sample has 30,000 to 35,000 clones, 73% seen once. Their specific antigens are unknown. The sample consisted of CD4+ T cells from PBMCs cultured with HCoV-OC43 spike peptides, taken before COVID-19 vaccination. The origin of the receptors is a human donor who received a COVID-19 vaccine. CDR3s include the opening cysteine and the closing phenylalanine or tryptophan. D genes are given only for firm matches. Part of the rows lack a size; the others show once, few, many or a class for expanded clones.

D gene: .; clone size: .; J gene: TRBJ1-2; V gene: TRBV19; CDR3 DNA: TGTGCCAGTAGTATAGAGTCCGGGGGGACTCTAGATGGCTACACCTTC; CDR3 protein: CASSIESGGTLDGYTF
D gene: TRBD1; clone size: many; J gene: TRBJ1-2; V gene: TRBV6-5; CDR3 DNA: TGTGCCAGCAGTCAGGGACAGGGAGGCTATGGCTACACCTTC; CDR3 protein: CASSQGQGGYGYTF
D gene: .; clone size: .; J gene: TRBJ2-1; V gene: TRBV18; CDR3 DNA: TGTGCCAGCTCGCCCGGGACCCCATACAATGAGCAGTTCTTC; CDR3 protein: CASSPGTPYNEQFF
D gene: .; clone size: few; J gene: TRBJ1-1; V gene: TRBV6-5; CDR3 DNA: TGTGCCAGCACCGCGGTCGAGGAAGCTTTCTTT; CDR3 protein: CASTAVEEAFF
D gene: .; clone size: few; J gene: TRBJ1-5; V gene: TRBV2; CDR3 DNA: TGTGCCAGCAGTGTCCTCAACCGTCAGCCCCAGCATTTT; CDR3 protein: CASSVLNRQPQHF
D gene: .; clone size: .; J gene: TRBJ1-1; V gene: TRBV4-2; CDR3 DNA: TGTGCCAGCAGCCAAGGATATAAGGTTATTGAAGCTTTCTTT; CDR3 protein: CASSQGYKVIEAFF
D gene: TRBD1; clone size: few; J gene: TRBJ1-3; V gene: TRBV7-9; CDR3 DNA: TGTGCCAGCAGCTCCGGCGGGGGAGACAGGGCAGCCTCTGGAAACACCATATATTTT; CDR3 protein: CASSSGGGDRAASGNTIYF
D gene: TRBD1; clone size: few; J gene: TRBJ1-5; V gene: TRBV29-1; CDR3 DNA: TGCAGCGTAGTTACAGGGGGAAGCAATCAGCCCCAGCATTTT; CDR3 protein: CSVVTGGSNQPQHF
D gene: .; clone size: few; J gene: TRBJ1-5; V gene: TRBV6-1; CDR3 DNA: TGTGCCAGCAGTGAGATGGGGGTCAATCAGCCCCAGCATTTT; CDR3 protein: CASSEMGVNQPQHF
D gene: TRBD1; clone size: .; J gene: TRBJ1-2; V gene: TRBV28; CDR3 DNA: TGTGCCAGCAGTTTAGGGGACAGGCCCAACTATGGCTACACCTTC; CDR3 protein: CASSLGDRPNYGYTF
D gene: .; clone size: .; J gene: TRBJ1-1; V gene: TRBV4-3; CDR3 DNA: TGCGCCAGCAGCCAAGATCTCGGCATGAACACTGAAGCTTTCTTT; CDR3 protein: CASSQDLGMNTEAFF
D gene: TRBD1; clone size: few; J gene: TRBJ1-6; V gene: TRBV5-1; CDR3 DNA: TGCGCCAGCCGCTCGGAGGGACAGGGTGTTTCACCCCTCCACTTT; CDR3 protein: CASRSEGQGVSPLHF
D gene: TRBD2; clone size: .; J gene: TRBJ2-1; V gene: TRBV5-4; CDR3 DNA: TGTGCCAGCAGCTCCGGACTAGCGGTCTACAATGAGCAGTTCTTC; CDR3 protein: CASSSGLAVYNEQFF
D gene: .; clone size: .; J gene: TRBJ2-3; V gene: TRBV4-1; CDR3 DNA: TGCGCCAGCAGCCAGGCCATCCACGCGAATACGCAGTATTTT; CDR3 protein: CASSQAIHANTQYF
D gene: .; clone size: .; J gene: TRBJ2-7; V gene: TRBV15; CDR3 DNA: TGTGCCACCAGGGGTCCTACAGGGTGGGGCGAGCAGTACTTC; CDR3 protein: CATRGPTGWGEQYF
D gene: .; clone size: .; J gene: TRBJ2-5; V gene: TRBV27; CDR3 DNA: TGTGCCAGCAGCTTTGGGAATAGGGGGAGGGAGACCCAGTACTTC; CDR3 protein: CASSFGNRGRETQYF
D gene: .; clone size: .; J gene: TRBJ1-5; V gene: TRBV19; CDR3 DNA: TGTGCCAGTATCACAGGCCCTAATCAGCCCCAGCATTTT; CDR3 protein: CASITGPNQPQHF
D gene: TRBD1; clone size: .; J gene: TRBJ2-1; V gene: TRBV29-1; CDR3 DNA: TGCAGCGCCTCCGCGGACAGGGGTTTTGAGCAGTTCTTC; CDR3 protein: CSASADRGFEQFF
D gene: .; clone size: .; J gene: TRBJ2-3; V gene: TRBV5-1; CDR3 DNA: TGCGCCAGCCGAGGTGGGGTGCTGGGTGGCACAGATACGCAGTATTTT; CDR3 protein: CASRGGVLGGTDTQYF
D gene: .; clone size: .; J gene: TRBJ1-6; V gene: TRBV11-2; CDR3 DNA: TGTGCCAGCAGCTTAGATCCCGGGGCAAATTCACCCCTCCACTTT; CDR3 protein: CASSLDPGANSPLHF
D gene: TRBD1; clone size: few; J gene: TRBJ1-5; V gene: TRBV4-1; CDR3 DNA: TGCGCCAGCAGCCAAGGACCAACAGGGGGCAATCAGCCCCAGCATTTT; CDR3 protein: CASSQGPTGGNQPQHF
D gene: .; clone size: once; J gene: TRBJ1-4; V gene: TRBV4-1; CDR3 DNA: TGCGCCAGCAGCCAAGGGCCAGCAACTAATGAAAAACTGTTTTTT; CDR3 protein: CASSQGPATNEKLFF
D gene: .; clone size: .; J gene: TRBJ2-4; V gene: TRBV6-4; CDR3 DNA: TGTGCCAGCAGTGTAGAGGGAAGCAGCATTCAGTACTTC; CDR3 protein: CASSVEGSSIQYF
D gene: TRBD2; clone size: .; J gene: TRBJ2-7; V gene: TRBV2; CDR3 DNA: TGTGCCAGCGAGGGACTAGCGGGAATATACGAGCAGTACTTC; CDR3 protein: CASEGLAGIYEQYF